These T cell receptor beta chains were read from a single sample in a study of blood T cell repertoires in COVID-19. Assay used: immunoSEQ multiplex PCR; TCRdb lists only in-frame clones, some missing. The sample has around 260,000 clones, roughly nine tenths seen once. Sequenced: peripheral blood. The receptors here all came from a woman younger than 45 with COVID-19, enrolled during active disease. CDR3s include the opening cysteine and the closing phenylalanine or tryptophan. Fields, in order: clone size, D gene, J gene, V gene, CDR3 DNA, CDR3 protein. A D gene is named only where the DNA matches it firmly. Size tells how often a clone was seen (once, few, many) or the class of an expanded clone, and some rows leave it out.

size: -; D: -; J: TRBJ1-2; V: TRBV28; DNA: TGTGCCAGCACTTTCAGACAGGAACGGCCCTATGGCTACACCTTC; CDR3: CASTFRQERPYGYTF
size: few; D: TRBD2; J: TRBJ2-3; V: TRBV5-1; DNA: TGCGCCAGCAGCTCTGGACTAGCGGGATCAGATACGCAGTATTTT; CDR3: CASSSGLAGSDTQYF
size: once; D: -; J: TRBJ1-2; V: TRBV4-1; DNA: TGCGCCAGCAGCCAAGTATCCGGGAATGGCTACACCTTC; CDR3: CASSQVSGNGYTF
size: -; D: -; J: TRBJ2-3; V: TRBV2; DNA: TGTGCCAGCAGTGAAACCCTAAAACGGACGCAGTATTTT; CDR3: CASSETLKRTQYF
size: once; D: -; J: TRBJ2-5; V: TRBV28; DNA: TGTGCCAGCAGTTTTGGGGATGGGGGGTACTGGGAGACCCAGTACTTC; CDR3: CASSFGDGGYWETQYF
size: -; D: -; J: TRBJ1-2; V: TRBV5-4; DNA: TGTGCCAGCAGCCCGCGGGACGGAGACTATGGCTACACCTTC; CDR3: CASSPRDGDYGYTF
size: once; D: -; J: TRBJ1-1; V: TRBV7-2; DNA: TGTGCCAGCAGCTTAGCTCCGGGGTCGGGCACTGAAGCTTTCTTT; CDR3: CASSLAPGSGTEAFF
size: once; D: TRBD1; J: TRBJ1-2; V: TRBV5-5; DNA: TGTGCCAGCAGCTTGTTTCCTCCGGGACAGGGGGTGGAGGGCTACACCTTC; CDR3: CASSLFPPGQGVEGYTF
size: -; D: -; J: TRBJ1-1; V: TRBV3-1/TRBV3-2; DNA: TGTGCCAGCAGCCCCTACCAACACGACAGAGGCACTGAAGCTTTCTTT; CDR3: CASSPYQHDRGTEAFF
size: -; D: -; J: TRBJ1-6; V: TRBV10-3; DNA: TGTGCCATCAGTCTCCGGGACTCTGGGTCACCCCTCCACTTT; CDR3: CAISLRDSGSPLHF
size: once; D: -; J: TRBJ1-1; V: TRBV28; DNA: TGTGCCAGCGGTCCGGGGGGAACTGAAGCTTTCTTT; CDR3: CASGPGGTEAFF
size: -; D: -; J: TRBJ1-2; V: TRBV28; DNA: TGTGCCAGCAGTTTACTCAGGGACTATGGCTACACCTTC; CDR3: CASSLLRDYGYTF
size: once; D: -; J: TRBJ1-1; V: TRBV5-1; DNA: TGCGCCAGCAGCCTGCCGACGGGCACTGAAGCTTTCTTT; CDR3: CASSLPTGTEAFF
size: -; D: -; J: TRBJ1-5; V: TRBV28; DNA: TGTGCCAGCTACGCAGGGGAAGGTCAGCCCCAGCATTTT; CDR3: CASYAGEGQPQHF
size: once; D: TRBD1; J: TRBJ1-2; V: TRBV3-1/TRBV3-2; DNA: TGTGCCAGCAGCCAAGGGACAGGGTACACCTTC; CDR3: CASSQGTGYTF
size: -; D: TRBD1; J: TRBJ2-7; V: TRBV5-6; DNA: TGTGCCAGCAGCTGGGGAGACAGGGGGCAGTACTTC; CDR3: CASSWGDRGQYF
size: -; D: TRBD2; J: TRBJ2-1; V: TRBV3-1/TRBV3-2; DNA: TGTGCCAGCAGCCAAGGAAGAACTAGCGGGAGGACGTCCTACAATGAGCAGTTCTTC; CDR3: CASSQGRTSGRTSYNEQFF
size: -; D: TRBD1; J: TRBJ2-3; V: TRBV4-2; DNA: TGTGCCAGCAGCCAAGAGGGGACAGGGTTCAGCACAGATACGCAGTATTTT; CDR3: CASSQEGTGFSTDTQYF
size: -; D: -; J: TRBJ2-2; V: TRBV16; DNA: TGTGCCAGCAGCCAATCAGGAGGGATCACCGGGGAGCTGTTTTTT; CDR3: CASSQSGGITGELFF
size: -; D: -; J: TRBJ1-1; V: TRBV10-3; DNA: TGTGCCACCAGACAGTGGGACACTGAAGCTTTCTTT; CDR3: CATRQWDTEAFF
size: -; D: TRBD2; J: TRBJ2-1; V: TRBV11-2; DNA: TGTGCCAGCAGCCCTAGCGGGAGTTCATACAATGAGCAGTTCTTC; CDR3: CASSPSGSSYNEQFF
size: -; D: TRBD2; J: TRBJ2-1; V: TRBV5-1; DNA: TGCGCCAGCAGATTAACTAGCGGGACCCACAATGAGCAGTTCTTC; CDR3: CASRLTSGTHNEQFF
size: -; D: -; J: TRBJ2-2; V: TRBV30; DNA: TGTGCCTGGAGGATTCAGTCCGGGGAGCTGTTTTTT; CDR3: CAWRIQSGELFF
size: once; D: TRBD1; J: TRBJ2-7; V: TRBV7-6; DNA: TGTGCCAGCAGCAGCCCGGGACAGTCCTACGAGCAGTACTTC; CDR3: CASSSPGQSYEQYF
size: -; D: -; J: TRBJ2-2; V: TRBV2; DNA: TGTGCCAGCCTAGTACAGGGGAACACCGGGGAGCTGTTTTTT; CDR3: CASLVQGNTGELFF
size: -; D: -; J: TRBJ2-7; V: TRBV5-1; DNA: TGCGCCAGCAGCTTGGATTACAGGGCGGGTCGCTACGAGCAGTACTTC; CDR3: CASSLDYRAGRYEQYF
size: -; D: TRBD1; J: TRBJ1-1; V: TRBV19; DNA: TGTGCCAGTAGTACCTGGGACAGGGGGCGAGGGACTGAAGCTTTCTTT; CDR3: CASSTWDRGRGTEAFF
size: -; D: -; J: TRBJ2-2; V: TRBV28; DNA: TGTGCCAGCAGTTTACTCCAGACCGGGGAGCTGTTTTTT; CDR3: CASSLLQTGELFF
size: -; D: -; J: TRBJ1-5; V: TRBV12-3/TRBV12-4; DNA: TGTGCCAGCAGGCAGGCCAATCAGCCCCAGCATTTT; CDR3: CASRQANQPQHF
size: -; D: TRBD1; J: TRBJ1-1; V: TRBV19; DNA: TGTGCCAGTAGTAGTAGAGGACAGGGCAGGGGTTGGACTGAAGCTTTCTTT; CDR3: CASSSRGQGRGWTEAFF
size: once; D: TRBD1; J: TRBJ2-5; V: TRBV3-1/TRBV3-2; DNA: TGTGCCAGCAGCCAAGGGGGACAGCAAGAGACCCAGTACTTC; CDR3: CASSQGGQQETQYF
size: -; D: -; J: TRBJ2-2; V: TRBV4-2; DNA: TGTGCCAGCAGCCAAGATCCAGCGGATGGGACCGGGGAGCTGTTTTTT; CDR3: CASSQDPADGTGELFF
size: -; D: -; J: TRBJ1-5; V: TRBV19; DNA: TGTGCCAGTAGTATCGAAACAAATCAGCCCCAGCATTTT; CDR3: CASSIETNQPQHF
size: -; D: TRBD2; J: TRBJ2-1; V: TRBV6-4; DNA: TGTGCCAGCAGTCCGAGGCGGGGGTCTTACAATGAGCAGTTCTTC; CDR3: CASSPRRGSYNEQFF
size: -; D: -; J: TRBJ2-3; V: TRBV7-9; DNA: TGTGCCAGCAGCTCCAGGGGAAGTACAGATACGCAGTATTTT; CDR3: CASSSRGSTDTQYF
size: -; D: TRBD1; J: TRBJ1-1; V: TRBV6-1; DNA: TGTGCCAGCAGTGTTGGGACAGGCTACCAGGGCACTGAAGCTTTCTTT; CDR3: CASSVGTGYQGTEAFF
size: -; D: -; J: TRBJ1-4; V: TRBV12-5; DNA: TGTGCTAGTGGTTTGGGACAGGAGTATGAAAAACTGTTTTTT; CDR3: CASGLGQEYEKLFF
size: few; D: -; J: TRBJ1-6; V: TRBV5-1; DNA: TGCGCCAGCAGCCTGCAACAGGGTGAGGAATCACCCCTCCACTTT; CDR3: CASSLQQGEESPLHF
size: -; D: TRBD2; J: TRBJ2-1; V: TRBV28; DNA: TGTGCCAGCAGTTCCCCAGCGGGAGCTTACAATGAGCAGTTCTTC; CDR3: CASSSPAGAYNEQFF
size: -; D: -; J: TRBJ2-7; V: TRBV30; DNA: TGTGCCTGGAGTCCGGGACTGCCGCTCGGGGAGCAGTACTTC; CDR3: CAWSPGLPLGEQYF
size: few; D: TRBD1; J: TRBJ2-7; V: TRBV11-2; DNA: TGTGCCAGCAGCCCAACAGGGGGCAAGCGGGCCTACGAGCAGTACTTC; CDR3: CASSPTGGKRAYEQYF
size: -; D: -; J: TRBJ2-1; V: TRBV3-1/TRBV3-2; DNA: TGTGCCAGCACAAAGGAGGGTCTCGCCTACAATGAGCAGTTCTTC; CDR3: CASTKEGLAYNEQFF
size: -; D: -; J: TRBJ1-3; V: TRBV28; DNA: TGTGCCAGCCGGGGTTCTCGGTCTGGAAACACCATATATTTT; CDR3: CASRGSRSGNTIYF
size: -; D: TRBD1; J: TRBJ1-1; V: TRBV6-1; DNA: TGTGCCAGCAGTGAAGGAAGCCCTATTAGGACAGGACGGAACACTGAAGCTTTCTTT; CDR3: CASSEGSPIRTGRNTEAFF
size: -; D: -; J: TRBJ2-1; V: TRBV6-5; DNA: TGTGCCAGCAGTTACTCGGGCGGGGTATACAATGAGCAGTTCTTC; CDR3: CASSYSGGVYNEQFF
size: -; D: TRBD2; J: TRBJ2-3; V: TRBV18; DNA: TGTGCCAGCTCACCGCTGGGCGGGAGAGGCACAGATACGCAGTATTTT; CDR3: CASSPLGGRGTDTQYF
size: -; D: -; J: TRBJ2-3; V: TRBV24-1; DNA: TGTGCCACCAGTGAAAATCCCCGCAGGGCTAGCACAGATACGCAGTATTTT; CDR3: CATSENPRRASTDTQYF
size: once; D: -; J: TRBJ2-4; V: TRBV11-1; DNA: TGTGCCAGCAGCTTACGACAGAAAAACATTCAGTACTTC; CDR3: CASSLRQKNIQYF